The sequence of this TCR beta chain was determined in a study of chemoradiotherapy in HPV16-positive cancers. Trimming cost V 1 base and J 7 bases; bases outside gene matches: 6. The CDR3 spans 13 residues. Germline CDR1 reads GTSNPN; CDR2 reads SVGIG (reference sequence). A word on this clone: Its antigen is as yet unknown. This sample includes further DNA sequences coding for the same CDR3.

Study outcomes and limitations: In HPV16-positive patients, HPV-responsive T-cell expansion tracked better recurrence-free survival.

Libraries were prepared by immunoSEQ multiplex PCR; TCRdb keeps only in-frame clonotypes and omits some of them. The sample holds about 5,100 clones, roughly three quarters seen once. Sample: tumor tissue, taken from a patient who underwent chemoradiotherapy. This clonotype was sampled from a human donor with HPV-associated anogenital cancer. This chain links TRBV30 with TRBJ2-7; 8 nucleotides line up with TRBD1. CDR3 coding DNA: TGTGCCTGGAGTGCCGACAGGGGAGTGGAGCAGTACTTC. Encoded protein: CAWSADRGVEQYF.